Sequencing of this T cell receptor beta chain was carried out in a study of T cells in Graves' hyperthyroidism and ophthalmopathy. In its sample, this clonotype was seen a few times. Deletions cut 6 bases from V and 4 bases from J, with 13 bases between. There are 13 residues in the CDR3. Germline CDR1 reads LNHDA; CDR2 reads SQIVND (reference sequence). The investigators amplified TCR beta CDR3 regions from RNA transcripts. Carried out on the TCR CDR3, a first-round RT-PCR used the HTBI primer set. TCRdb fed the multiplex PCR reads into MiXCR, producing one record per CDR3 protein. This sample has about 640,000 distinct CDR3 sequences, with 14% found just once.

The sequenced sample was blood. The chain couples TRBV19 to TRBJ2-7, with D possibly matching TRBD1 (5 bases). This TCR derives from a woman between 45 and 65 years old with Graves' ophthalmopathy. CDR3 nucleotide sequence: TGTGCCAGTAGGGCTGATGACAGTTACGAGCAGTACTTC. Translation gives CASRADDSYEQYF.